Listed here are 10 T cell receptor beta chains from one sample, sequenced in a study of T cells in Graves' hyperthyroidism and ophthalmopathy. What was amplified from RNA transcripts were TCR beta CDR3 regions. A set of HTBI primers served as the primers for a first-round RT-PCR of the TCR CDR3. TCRdb re-analysed the multiplex PCR reads in MiXCR, keeping a single row per CDR3 protein. The top ten hold 32% of the sample, which has 350,000 to 400,000 distinct CDR3 sequences, about 15% seen once. Sequencing was performed on blood. The source is a woman in her twenties or thirties with Graves' hyperthyroidism.

The chain links TRBV5-1 to TRBJ1-1, with TRBD1 matching 7 bases. CDR1 and CDR2 from the germline V gene are SGHRS and YFSETQ. This CDR3 has 14 amino acids. V gave up 3 bases and J gave up 5 bases; unmatched junction bases: 7. This CDR3 reads CASSCSGGYTEAFF. The CDR3 DNA sequence: TGCGCCAGCAGCTGTTCAGGGGGTTATACTGAAGCTTTCTTT.

In its sample, this clonotype was seen many times. The V gene is TRBV28, the J gene TRBJ2-2; D possibly uses TRBD1 or TRBD2 (5 bases each). Germline loops: CDR1 MDHEN, CDR2 SYDVKM. The CDR3 is made up of 15 amino acids. Between the trimmed V and J ends, which lost 6 bases and 0 bases, there was a span of 11 bases. The CDR3 here is CASRSGTPNTGELFF. The CDR3 DNA reads as TGTGCCAGCAGATCCGGGACCCCGAACACCGGGGAGCTGTTTTTT.

The CDR3 sequence is CASSPDEGGSNEQFF. The CDR3 nucleotides read TGTGCCAGTAGCCCCGATGAGGGAGGGAGCAATGAGCAGTTCTTC. V is TRBV19 and J is TRBJ2-1; 7 bases are a match to TRBD2. The V gene's germline CDR1 is LNHDA and CDR2 SQIVND (reference sequence). V dropped 6 bases and J dropped 6; count of bases not matched to a gene: 11. This CDR3 region has 15 residues.

This clonotype was seen at least ten times. The V and J genes are TRBV28 and TRBJ1-5; 8 bases agree with TRBD1. From germline, CDR1 is MDHEN and CDR2 SYDVKM. J was trimmed by 3 bases and V by 3 bases; bases with no gene match: 10. The CDR3 sequence is 17 residues long. The CDR3 DNA follows: TGTGCCAGCAGTTTGCACCGTTGGGGACAGGTCAATCAGCCCCAGCATTTT. It encodes CASSLHRWGQVNQPQHF.

The chain couples TRBV24-1 to TRBJ1-4, with TRBD1 matching 12 bases. The CDR3 contains 16 residues. The V segment lost 3 bases and the J segment 8 bases; nucleotides outside the gene matches: 6. CDR1 and CDR2 from the germline V gene are KGHDR and SFDVKD. CDR3 in amino acids: CATSDTGQGAREKLFF. CDR3 DNA: TGTGCCACCAGTGATACGGGACAGGGGGCTCGAGAAAAACTGTTTTTT.

The chain is built from TRBV20-1 and TRBJ2-1; maybe TRBD2 (6 bases). This CDR3 is 13 amino acids long. The V gene's germline CDR1 is DFQATT and CDR2 SNEGSKA (reference sequence). V was shortened by 5 bases and J by 8 bases, with 16 bases between the two germline ends. DNA of the CDR3: TGCAGTGCTTACCACAGCGGGTTCTATGAGCAGTTCTTC. Protein sequence: CSAYHSGFYEQFF.

This sequence joins TRBV29-1 and TRBJ2-1, with 7 bases lining up with TRBD2. The CDR3 length is 14 residues. Germline trimming cut 7 bases from V and 3 bases from J; bases unmatched to any gene: 9. Germline values: CDR1 SQVTM, CDR2 ANQGSEA. The chain's CDR3 is CSARESDFYNEQFF. CDR3 nucleotide sequence: TGCAGCGCGCGGGAGTCCGATTTCTACAATGAGCAGTTCTTC.

This clonotype was detected many times. The chain uses TRBV12-3 or TRBV12-4 and TRBJ2-7, with D hard to call. Trimming took off 3 bases at V and 9 bases at J, with 15 bases between the two ends. This CDR3 is 13 amino acids long. CDR3 nucleotide sequence: TGTGCCAGCAGTTTTCAGGACCTCCTTGGGCAGTACTTC. This codes for CASSFQDLLGQYF.

This clonotype was seen ten or more times. The chain has TRBV11-2 and TRBJ2-2; 9 bases fit TRBD1. The CDR3 is 15 residues long. Germline-derived CDR1 and CDR2 are SGHAT and FQNNGV. The trim removed 4 bases at V and 5 bases at J, leaving 5 bases unmatched. The CDR3: CASSSGQGRTGELFF. The CDR3 DNA reads TGTGCCAGCAGCTCCGGACAGGGGAGAACCGGGGAGCTGTTTTTT.

This clonotype was seen at least ten times. This chain links TRBV11-3 with TRBJ2-5; the D call may be TRBD1 or TRBD2 (6 bases each). Germline assignment: CDR1 SGHNT and CDR2 YENEEA. The CDR3 spans 15 residues. V lost 5 bases, J lost 2 bases, and 15 bases lay in between. CDR3 sequence reads: CASSHQGGTQETQYF. In nucleotides, the CDR3 is TGTGCCAGCAGCCACCAAGGGGGGACTCAAGAGACCCAGTACTTC.